The clone carrying this T cell receptor (beta chain) was picked up many times. The data were taken from a study of shared clonotypes between healthy human individuals. V was shortened by 0 bases and J by 2 bases, with 9 bases between the two germline ends. CDR1 LGHNA and CDR2 YSLEER come from the germline V gene. This CDR3 is built from 15 residues. The table came from immunoSEQ multiplex PCR; TCRdb's copy has only in-frame clones and leaves some out. The repertoire holds about half a million clones, with 81% as singletons. Material: PBMCs. The chain links TRBV4-3 to TRBJ2-3, with D maybe TRBD1 (6 bases). The receptor was derived from a woman aged 40 to 50 in good health. Some clones in this sample may be carry-over from other donors' samples. The CDR3 spells CASSQERTDTDTQYF. CDR3 nucleotides: TGCGCCAGCAGCCAAGAAAGGACAGACACAGATACGCAGTATTTT.